These 2 T cell receptor beta chains originate from one sample sequenced in a study of OX40 agonist ivuxolimab in advanced cancers. Libraries were prepared by immunoSEQ multiplex PCR; TCRdb keeps only in-frame clonotypes and omits some of them. This sample has about 94,000 clones, with around 87% found just once. Specimen: CD4+ or CD8+ T cells sorted from blood, collected in a trial of the OX40 agonist ivuxolimab. These receptors all stem from an adult with an advanced solid tumor such as melanoma, head and neck, liver or kidney cancer.

The chain recombines TRBV5-8 with TRBJ2-3, with 7 nucleotides matching TRBD1. The CDR3 is made up of 14 amino acids. In germline, CDR1 is SGHTS, CDR2 YDEGEE. The trim removed 0 bases at V and 4 bases at J, leaving 2 bases unmatched. The CDR3 protein is CASSLGQGADTQYF. CDR3 DNA sequence: TGTGCCAGCAGCTTGGGGCAGGGGGCAGATACGCAGTATTTT.

The V and J genes are TRBV13 and TRBJ2-3; D may be TRBD2 (5 bases). CDR3 length: 14 amino acids. The V gene lost 3 bases and the J gene lost 1 base, with 8 bases spanning the gap. Germline V lookup: CDR1 PRHDT, CDR2 FYEKMQ (reference sequence). In nucleotides, the CDR3 is TGTGCCAGCAGCTTCTACGGGGGCACAGATACGCAGTATTTT. It encodes CASSFYGGTDTQYF.